This is a list of T cell receptor beta chains from one sample in a study of OX40 agonist ivuxolimab in advanced cancers. Measured with immunoSEQ multiplex PCR; TCRdb has only the in-frame clones, and not every one. The data hold 65,000 to 85,000 clones, with 75% to 90% observed a single time. The sequencing here drew on CD4+ or CD8+ T cells sorted from blood, taken in a trial of the OX40 agonist ivuxolimab. The source of these receptors is an adult with an advanced solid tumor such as melanoma, head and neck, liver or kidney cancer. CDR3s include the opening cysteine and the closing phenylalanine or tryptophan. D genes are given only for firm matches. Rows may omit the clone size; those that give it use once, few, many or a size class.

D gene | clone size | CDR3 length | J gene | V gene | CDR3 protein | CDR3 DNA
- | - | 14 | TRBJ1-2 | TRBV19 | CASSIGRAAYGYTF | TGTGCCAGTAGTATCGGGAGGGCTGCCTATGGCTACACCTTC
- | - | 12 | TRBJ1-5 | TRBV6-1 | CASTTSNQPQHF | TGTGCCAGCACGACCAGTAATCAGCCCCAGCATTTT
- | - | 13 | TRBJ2-1 | TRBV7-2 | CASRFGGGNEQFF | TGTGCCAGCAGGTTCGGAGGAGGTAATGAGCAGTTCTTC
- | - | 14 | TRBJ2-5 | TRBV21-1 | CASLLRGGEETQYF | TGTGCCAGCTTACTAAGAGGGGGCGAAGAGACCCAGTACTTC
TRBD1 | - | 16 | TRBJ2-1 | TRBV9 | CASSAWGTGVDNEQFF | TGTGCCAGCAGCGCCTGGGGGACAGGGGTCGACAATGAGCAGTTCTTC
- | - | 17 | TRBJ2-1 | TRBV5-1 | CASSPGTGGGLAGEVFF | TGCGCCAGCAGCCCGGGGACAGGGGGCGGACTAGCGGGAGAGGTGTTCTTC
- | once | 14 | TRBJ2-4 | TRBV19 | CASSPGGTKNIQYF | TGTGCCAGTAGTCCAGGGGGGACCAAAAACATTCAGTACTTC
TRBD1 | - | 14 | TRBJ2-1 | TRBV4-2 | CASSQPQGDNEQFF | TGTGCCAGCAGCCAACCCCAGGGGGACAATGAGCAGTTCTTC
- | once | 16 | TRBJ1-2 | TRBV29-1 | CSVEDLEAEANYGYTF | TGCAGCGTTGAAGATCTTGAGGCAGAAGCTAACTATGGCTACACCTTC
- | few | 16 | TRBJ1-2 | TRBV6-1 | CASSEARSGGNYGCTF | TGTGCCAGCAGTGAAGCTAGGTCCGGTGGGAACTATGGCTGCACCTTC
TRBD2 | - | 16 | TRBJ2-7 | TRBV10-1 | CASSEGLAGAPYEQYF | TGCGCCAGCAGTGAGGGACTAGCGGGAGCCCCCTACGAGCAGTACTTC
- | few | 15 | TRBJ1-2 | TRBV11-2 | CASSPIEFRGYGYTF | TGTGCCAGCAGCCCTATTGAGTTCAGGGGCTATGGCTACACCTTC
- | - | 13 | TRBJ1-2 | TRBV5-1 | CASSLGQNYGYTF | TGCGCCAGCAGCTTGGGACAGAACTATGGCTACACCTTC
TRBD1 | - | 13 | TRBJ1-1 | TRBV29-1 | CSANDRANTEAFF | TGCAGCGCCAACGACAGGGCAAACACTGAAGCTTTCTTT
- | - | 15 | TRBJ1-6 | TRBV5-4 | CASSLAGVNDSPLHF | TGTGCCAGCAGCTTGGCAGGGGTTAACGACTCACCCCTCCACTTT
TRBD1 | - | 13 | TRBJ1-1 | TRBV29-1 | CSVGQAMNTEAFF | TGCAGCGTAGGACAGGCGATGAACACTGAAGCTTTCTTT
- | - | 13 | TRBJ1-2 | TRBV5-1 | CASSLGPDYGYTF | TGCGCCAGCAGCTTGGGGCCCGACTATGGCTACACCTTC
TRBD1 | - | 13 | TRBJ1-1 | TRBV5-4 | CASSPGQGREAFF | TGTGCCAGCAGCCCAGGACAGGGTCGTGAAGCTTTCTTT
- | - | 15 | TRBJ1-5 | TRBV10-2 | CASSEGQSSNQPQHF | TGCGCCAGCAGTGAAGGACAGTCTAGCAATCAGCCCCAGCACTTT
- | - | 16 | TRBJ2-4 | TRBV2 | CASTLDGSLAKNIQYF | TGTGCCAGCACTCTGGACGGTTCACTAGCCAAAAACATTCAGTACTTC
TRBD1 | - | 14 | TRBJ2-2 | TRBV2 | CASSPGTAPRGLFF | TGTGCCAGCAGCCCCGGGACAGCCCCAAGGGGGCTGTTTTTT
TRBD1 | - | 16 | TRBJ1-5 | TRBV18 | CASSPPGQGTGQPQHF | TGTGCCAGCTCACCACCGGGACAGGGGACAGGACAGCCCCAGCATTTT
TRBD1 | - | 14 | TRBJ1-1 | TRBV6-4 | CASSWGQGNTEAFF | TGTGCCAGCAGTTGGGGACAGGGTAACACTGAAGCTTTCTTT
- | - | 15 | TRBJ2-5 | TRBV5-1 | CASSLASSLGETQYF | TGCGCCAGCAGCTTGGCCAGTAGCCTAGGGGAGACCCAGTACTTC
- | - | 12 | TRBJ2-3 | TRBV9 | CASSLGWDTQYF | TGTGCCAGCAGCCTGGGCTGGGATACGCAGTATTTT